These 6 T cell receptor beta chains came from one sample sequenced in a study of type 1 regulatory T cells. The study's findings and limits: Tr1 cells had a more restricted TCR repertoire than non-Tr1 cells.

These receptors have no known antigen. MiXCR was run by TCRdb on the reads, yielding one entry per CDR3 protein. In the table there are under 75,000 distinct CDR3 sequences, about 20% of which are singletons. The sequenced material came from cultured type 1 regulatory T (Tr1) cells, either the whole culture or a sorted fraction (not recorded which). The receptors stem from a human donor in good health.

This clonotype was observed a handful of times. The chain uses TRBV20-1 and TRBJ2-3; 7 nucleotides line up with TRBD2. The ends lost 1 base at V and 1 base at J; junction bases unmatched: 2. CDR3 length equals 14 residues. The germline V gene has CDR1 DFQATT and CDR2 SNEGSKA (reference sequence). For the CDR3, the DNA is TGCAGTGCTAGAGCTACTAGCGGCACAGATACGCAGTATTTT. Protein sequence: CSARATSGTDTQYF.

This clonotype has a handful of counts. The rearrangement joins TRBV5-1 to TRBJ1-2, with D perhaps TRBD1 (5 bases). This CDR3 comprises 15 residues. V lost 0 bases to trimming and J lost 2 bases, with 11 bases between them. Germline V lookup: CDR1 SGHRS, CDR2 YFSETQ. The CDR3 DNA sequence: TGCGCCAGCAGCTTGGACTGGGGCGAGAACTATGGCTACACCTTC. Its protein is CASSLDWGENYGYTF.

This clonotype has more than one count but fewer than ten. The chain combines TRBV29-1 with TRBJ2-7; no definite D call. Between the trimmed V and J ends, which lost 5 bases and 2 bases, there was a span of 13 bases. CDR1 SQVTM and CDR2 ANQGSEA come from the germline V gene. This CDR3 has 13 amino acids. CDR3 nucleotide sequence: TGCAGCGTTCGAACCTCTTCTCCCTACGAGCAGTACTTC. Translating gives CSVRTSSPYEQYF.

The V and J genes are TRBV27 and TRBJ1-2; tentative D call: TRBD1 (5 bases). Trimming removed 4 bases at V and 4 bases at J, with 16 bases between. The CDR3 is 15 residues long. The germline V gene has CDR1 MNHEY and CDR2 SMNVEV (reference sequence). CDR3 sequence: CASSSPSTGGYGYTF. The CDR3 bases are TGTGCCAGCAGTTCCCCCTCTACAGGCGGCTATGGCTACACCTTC.

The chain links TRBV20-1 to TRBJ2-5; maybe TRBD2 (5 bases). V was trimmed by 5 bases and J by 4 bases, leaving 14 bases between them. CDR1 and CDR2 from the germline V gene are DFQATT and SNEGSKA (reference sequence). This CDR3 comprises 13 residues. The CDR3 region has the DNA TGCAGTGCTGATACTAGAATCCGAGAGACCCAGTACTTC. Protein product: CSADTRIRETQYF.

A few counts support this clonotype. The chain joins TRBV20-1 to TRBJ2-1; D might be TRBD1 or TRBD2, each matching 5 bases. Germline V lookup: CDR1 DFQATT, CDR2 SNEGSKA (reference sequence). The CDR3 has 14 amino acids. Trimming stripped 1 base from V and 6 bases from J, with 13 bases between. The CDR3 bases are TGCAGTGCTAGAGCCCTGGGGGTTCTCAATGAGCAGTTCTTC. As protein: CSARALGVLNEQFF.